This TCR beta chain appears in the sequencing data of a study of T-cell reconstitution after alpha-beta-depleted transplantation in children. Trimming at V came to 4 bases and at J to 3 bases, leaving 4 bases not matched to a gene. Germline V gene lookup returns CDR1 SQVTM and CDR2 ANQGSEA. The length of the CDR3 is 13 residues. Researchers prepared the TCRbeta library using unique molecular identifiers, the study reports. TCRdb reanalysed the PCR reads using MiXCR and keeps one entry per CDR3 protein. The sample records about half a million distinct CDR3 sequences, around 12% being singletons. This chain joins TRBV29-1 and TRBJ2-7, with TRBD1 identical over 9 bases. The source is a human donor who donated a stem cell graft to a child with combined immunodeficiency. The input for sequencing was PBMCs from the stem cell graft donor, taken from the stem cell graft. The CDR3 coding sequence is TGCAGCGTTGGTGGGACAGGGAACTACGAGCAGTACTTC. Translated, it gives CSVGGTGNYEQYF.